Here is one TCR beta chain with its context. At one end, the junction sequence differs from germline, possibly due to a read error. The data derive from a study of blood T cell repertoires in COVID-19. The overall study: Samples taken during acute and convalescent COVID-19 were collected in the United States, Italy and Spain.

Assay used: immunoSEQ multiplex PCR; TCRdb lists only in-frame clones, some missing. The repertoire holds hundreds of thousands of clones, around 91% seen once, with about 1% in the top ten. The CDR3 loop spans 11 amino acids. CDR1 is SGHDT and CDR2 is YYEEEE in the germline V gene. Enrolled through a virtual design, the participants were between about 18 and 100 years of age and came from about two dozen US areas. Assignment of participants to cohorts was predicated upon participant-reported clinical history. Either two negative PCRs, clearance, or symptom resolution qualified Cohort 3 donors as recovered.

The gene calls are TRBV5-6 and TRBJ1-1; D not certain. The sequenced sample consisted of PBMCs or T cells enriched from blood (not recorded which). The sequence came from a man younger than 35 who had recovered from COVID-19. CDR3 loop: CASSLTAEAFF. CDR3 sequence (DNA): TGTGCCAGCAGCTTGACCGCTGAGGCTTTCTTT.